The next 28 T cell receptor beta chains were all read from a single sample in a study of beta chain features in type 1 diabetes. All of the isolated RNA was reverse transcribed, so expressed TCRB transcripts were sequenced. Using immunoSEQ multiplex PCR, the repertoire was profiled, and TCRdb retains in-frame clones only, with some absent. This sample yields 95,000 to 150,000 clones, of which 16% are seen a single time; roughly 2.5% belongs to the top ten. Antigens of these TCRs are unknown. Broader study findings: The study found moderately but significantly shorter TCRB CDR3s in all four CD4+ subsets of Type 1 diabetes patients.

The sequenced sample consisted of central memory CD4+ T cells from blood. The receptor source for this set is a man between 25 and 39 years old with type 1 diabetes.

The chain links TRBV7-2 to TRBJ2-3; D is unresolved. Germline CDR1 reads SGHTA; CDR2 reads FQGNSA. CDR3 length equals 14 residues. V was clipped by 3 bases and J by 0 bases, with 7 bases between them. In DNA form, the CDR3 reads TGTGCCAGCAGCTTGGACGTAAGCACAGATACGCAGTATTTT. It specifies CASSLDVSTDTQYF.

In this sample, this clone turned up a few times. The chain combines TRBV27 with TRBJ1-1, with D tentatively TRBD1 (6 bases). Trimming took 5 bases from V and 8 from J, leaving 12 bases between them. CDR1 is MNHEY, CDR2 SMNVEV, per germline (reference sequence). This CDR3 comprises 12 residues. CDR3 DNA sequence: TGTGCCAGCAGTCTACAGGGTAAAGAAGCTTTCTTT. Amino acid sequence: CASSLQGKEAFF.

CDR3 DNA sequence: TGTGCCAGCAGCCTAGACGGGAGCTCCTATAATTCACCCCTCCACTTT. Translated, it gives CASSLDGSSYNSPLHF. The gene calls are TRBV4-2 and TRBJ1-6, with D uncertain. Between the trimmed V and J ends, which lost 4 bases and 0 bases, there was a span of 10 bases. The germline V gene encodes CDR1 LGHNA and CDR2 YNFKEQ. The CDR3 has 16 amino acids.

On this clone: One junction end disagrees with the germline gene, perhaps due to a read error. The V gene is TRBV5-1, the J gene TRBJ1-1; D unclear. The CDR3 is made up of 13 amino acids. Germline V gene lookup returns CDR1 SGHRS and CDR2 YFSETQ. CDR3 sequence: CASSLAPNTEAFF. The CDR3 nucleotides read TGTGCCAGCAGCCTCGCCCCGAACACTGAAGCTTTCTTT. Full variable domain (missing parts from reference TRBV5-1 and TRBJ1-1): KAGVTQTPRYLIKTRGQQVTLSCSPISGHRSVSWYQQTPGQGLQFLFEYFSETQRNKGNFPGRFSGRQFSNSRSEMNVSTLELGDSALYLCASSLAPNTEAFFGQGTRLTVV.

This chain uses TRBV4-1 with TRBJ1-4; D is unclear. Per germline, CDR1 MGHRA and CDR2 YSYEKL. V lost 4 bases and J 4 bases, leaving 7 bases between the germline ends. CDR3 length: 13 amino acids. The CDR3 DNA follows: TGCGCCAGCAGCCTCAACCGTAATGAAAAACTGTTTTTT. Its translation is CASSLNRNEKLFF.

The chain recombines TRBV18 with TRBJ1-5, with a possible D match to TRBD1 (6 bases). The CDR3 is 14 residues long. V gave up 1 base and J gave up 4 bases, with 8 bases separating them. CDR1 is KGHSH, CDR2 LQKENI, per germline. The CDR3 here is CASSPRGQNQPQHF. For the CDR3, the DNA is TGTGCCAGCTCACCACGGGGACAAAATCAGCCCCAGCATTTT.

This chain links TRBV23-1 with TRBJ1-6; weak D call: TRBD1 (6 bases). TRBV23-1 is treated as an ORF (open reading frame) with a function not yet certain. The CDR3 loop spans 15 amino acids. Trimming removed 7 bases at V and 9 bases at J, with 19 bases between. The CDR3: CASIPVGQGSSPLHF. The CDR3 DNA reads as TGCGCCAGCATACCCGTGGGGCAGGGGAGTTCACCCCTCCACTTT.

The rearrangement joins TRBV18 to TRBJ2-1, with TRBD1 matching 9 bases. Germline CDR1 and CDR2: KGHSH and LQKENI. J lost 3 bases, V lost 1 base, and 4 bases had no gene match. This CDR3 is 16 amino acids long. Here the CDR3 DNA reads TGTGCCAGCTCACCACTCACAGGGGGCGGCTACAATGAGCAGTTCTTC. Translated, it gives CASSPLTGGGYNEQFF.

This clone was counted only a few times. J is TRBJ2-3 and V is TRBV21-1; TRBD2 reflects the table's D call only, with no check against the DNA. TRBV21-1 is a pseudogene segment. This CDR3 is built from 14 residues. This CDR3 reads CAGPSSGEENTQYF. For the CDR3, the DNA is TGTGCCGGACCTTCGTCGGGGGAAGAGAATACGCAGTATTTT.

In its sample, this clone was seen a few times. The chain uses TRBV7-3 and TRBJ2-6; TRBD2 is a possible D gene (5 bases). This CDR3 comprises 15 residues. The ends were cut back, 2 bases at V and 2 bases at J, with 7 bases in the middle. Germline CDR1 reads SGHTA; CDR2 reads FQGTGA. The CDR3 DNA is TGTGCCAGCAGCTTAGAGGGAGCTGGGGCCAACGTCCTGACTTTC. It translates to CASSLEGAGANVLTF.

In this sample, this clone turned up many times. The rearrangement links TRBV13 to TRBJ1-3; D gene ambiguous. Per the germline V gene, CDR1 is PRHDT and CDR2 is FYEKMQ (reference sequence). V was trimmed by 5 bases and J by 7 bases, leaving 12 bases between them. The CDR3 loop spans 13 amino acids. CDR3 in DNA: TGTGCCAGCAGCCACCTCGCGGGGAACACCATATATTTT. Translating gives CASSHLAGNTIYF.

This clone was picked up a small number of times. The J gene is TRBJ1-2, the V gene TRBV2, with D perhaps matching TRBD1 (6 bases). The germline CDR1 and CDR2 sequences are SNHLY and FYNNEI. The CDR3 runs to 12 residues. V dropped 5 bases and J dropped 5 bases, with 9 bases sitting between them. The CDR3 region has the DNA TGTGCCAGCAGTTGGACAGAATATGGCTACACCTTC. It is translated as CASSWTEYGYTF.

The DNA of the CDR3 is TGCAGCGTTGCCGGGAGCCTTAATGAAAAACTGTTTTTT. Protein product: CSVAGSLNEKLFF. V is TRBV29-1 and J is TRBJ1-4; D unresolved. From germline, CDR1 is SQVTM and CDR2 ANQGSEA. The CDR3 covers 13 residues. The V and J ends lost 4 bases and 4 bases respectively, with 10 bases between them.

The V gene is TRBV27, the J gene TRBJ2-3, with 10 positions matching TRBD1. This CDR3 is built from 17 residues. The ends lost 5 bases at V and 2 bases at J; junction bases unmatched: 10. Germline CDR1 MNHEY, CDR2 SMNVEV (reference sequence). This CDR3 reads CASSPTGQGGFTDTQYF. The CDR3 DNA follows: TGTGCCAGCAGTCCAACCGGACAGGGGGGGTTCACAGATACGCAGTATTTT.

This clone was seen a handful of times. J is TRBJ2-4 and V is TRBV21-1; the D call in the table, TRBD1, was not verified against the DNA. TRBV21-1 is an annotated pseudogene. CDR3 size: 17 residues. CDR3 sequence reads: CASSARTGVVAKNIQYF. The CDR3 DNA sequence: TGTGCCAGCAGCGCCCGAACAGGAGTTGTGGCCAAAAACATTCAGTACTTC.

Regarding this clone: Possible read error: a much larger clone is one base away. In the same sample, other DNA sequences code for this CDR3. The J gene is TRBJ2-3, the V gene TRBV7-9; TRBD2 is a possible D gene (5 bases). Germline-derived CDR1 and CDR2 are SEHNR and FQNEAQ (reference sequence). V lost 5 bases to trimming and J lost 4 bases, with 10 bases between them. The CDR3 is 13 amino acids. CDR3 nucleotide sequence: TGTGCCAGCAGCCCCCGGGGTCCAGATACGCAGTATTTT. This sequence encodes CASSPRGPDTQYF.

This clone was found a few times. J is TRBJ2-5 and V is TRBV4-2, with 7 bases that match TRBD2. Germline lookup yields CDR1 LGHNA and CDR2 YNFKEQ. V lost 1 base, J lost 2 bases, and 4 bases stayed unmatched. CDR3 length: 15 amino acids. The CDR3 is CASSQASGGQETQYF. CDR3 bases: TGTGCCAGCAGCCAAGCTTCGGGGGGACAAGAGACCCAGTACTTC.

The V call is TRBV29-1, the J call TRBJ2-7, with D perhaps TRBD1 or TRBD2 (5 bases each). The V end was cut by 5 bases, the J end by 1 base, with 12 bases between. Looked up from germline, CDR1 is SQVTM and CDR2 is ANQGSEA. The CDR3 consists of 13 residues. The CDR3 protein is CSVRGDGSYEQYF. The CDR3 DNA is TGCAGCGTTAGAGGGGATGGGTCCTACGAGCAGTACTTC.

This clone showed up just a few times. This chain uses TRBV7-9 with TRBJ1-2; D is uncertain. Trimming took 2 bases from V and 7 from J, leaving 8 bases between them. The CDR3 consists of 12 residues. Germline V CDR1 and CDR2: SEHNR, FQNEAQ (reference sequence). The CDR3 DNA sequence: TGTGCCAGCAGCTTATCGGGTAGTGGCTACACCTTC. Translated, it gives CASSLSGSGYTF.

The gene calls are TRBV7-2 and TRBJ1-2; 7 bases are a match to TRBD1. V was clipped by 5 bases and J by 8 bases; unmatched bases: 14. This CDR3 has 15 residues. Germline CDR1 SGHTA, CDR2 FQGNSA. The CDR3 region is CASSPIGTDVRGYTF. The CDR3 DNA sequence: TGTGCCAGCAGCCCTATCGGGACAGACGTCCGGGGCTACACCTTC.

In this sample, this clone turned up a few times. The genes are TRBV7-9 and TRBJ2-5; D might be TRBD1 (6 bases). The ends were cut back, 1 base at V and 0 bases at J, with 9 bases in the middle. Looked up from germline, CDR1 is SEHNR and CDR2 is FQNEAQ (reference sequence). The CDR3 loop spans 15 amino acids. The CDR3 DNA reads as TGTGCCAGCAGCTTAGGAGGACAGTACCAAGAGACCCAGTACTTC. Encoded protein: CASSLGGQYQETQYF.

The V gene is TRBV7-2, the J gene TRBJ2-5, with D tentatively TRBD2 (6 bases). Trimming cost V 1 base and J 4 bases, with 13 bases left between them. The CDR3 is 15 residues long. Germline values: CDR1 SGHTA, CDR2 FQGNSA. For the CDR3, the DNA is TGTGCCAGCAGCTTAGTTGTAGCGGTAGGAGAGACCCAGTACTTC. Translation gives CASSLVVAVGETQYF.

This clone was found a few times. The rearrangement links TRBV9 to TRBJ1-1; D remains unclear. V shed 3 bases and J shed 11 bases, with 14 bases lying between them. Germline V gives CDR1 SGDLS, CDR2 YYNGEE. CDR3 length: 12 residues. As DNA, the CDR3 is TGTGCCAGCAGCGCCGACGGGAGATGGGCTTTCTTT. The encoded protein is CASSADGRWAFF.

This clone was recorded a few times. The chain has TRBV9 and TRBJ1-1; 7 nucleotides align to TRBD1. The V and J ends lost 4 bases and 8 bases, in that order; junction bases with no gene match: 5. The CDR3 has 12 residues. The V gene's germline CDR1 is SGDLS and CDR2 YYNGEE. CDR3 nucleotide sequence: TGTGCCAGCAGCAGAAGACAGGGAGAAGCTTTCTTT. It translates to CASSRRQGEAFF.

This clone appeared many times. The rearrangement joins TRBV5-1 to TRBJ1-2, with TRBD1 as a possible D gene (6 bases). The length of the CDR3 is 14 residues. CDR1 is SGHRS and CDR2 is YFSETQ in the germline V gene. Trimming removed 6 bases at V and 0 bases at J, with 12 bases between. CDR3 amino acids: CASTGQNANYGYTF. CDR3 coding DNA: TGCGCCAGCACCGGACAGAACGCTAACTATGGCTACACCTTC.

This clone was picked up a small number of times. The chain is built from TRBV19 and TRBJ1-2; a possible D gene is TRBD1 (5 bases). Germline CDR1 and CDR2: LNHDA and SQIVND (reference sequence). The CDR3 length is 13 residues. V was trimmed by 3 bases and J by 7 bases, leaving 12 bases between them. CDR3 sequence: CASSIAGDLGYTF. In DNA form, the CDR3 reads TGTGCCAGTAGTATTGCGGGGGACCTTGGCTACACCTTC.

The genes are TRBV9 and TRBJ2-3; D might be TRBD1 or TRBD2, each matching 5 bases. Trimming took 3 bases from V and 2 from J, leaving 16 bases between them. Germline-derived CDR1 and CDR2 are SGDLS and YYNGEE. CDR3 length: 16 residues. CDR3 protein: CASSGGALGLTDTQYF. The CDR3 coding sequence is TGTGCCAGCAGCGGGGGAGCGTTGGGGCTCACAGATACGCAGTATTTT.

This clone was seen a single time. The chain combines TRBV5-1 with TRBJ2-7, with D unresolved. V was trimmed by 2 bases and J by 6 bases, leaving 9 bases between them. The CDR3 is 12 residues long. Germline V lookup: CDR1 SGHRS, CDR2 YFSETQ. The chain's CDR3 is CASSFDPSEQYF. For the CDR3, the DNA is TGCGCCAGCAGCTTTGATCCCAGCGAGCAGTACTTC. The full variable domain, in which reference TRBV5-1 and TRBJ2-7 provide the parts outside the CDR3, is KAGVTQTPRYLIKTRGQQVTLSCSPISGHRSVSWYQQTPGQGLQFLFEYFSETQRNKGNFPGRFSGRQFSNSRSEMNVSTLELGDSALYLCASSFDPSEQYFGPGTRLTVT.